These 30 T cell receptor beta chains were all obtained from the same sample, sequenced in a study of tissue T cells after allogeneic stem cell transplantation. Time point noted: mouse harvest day 7 after allogeneic transplant. The graft held 10^6 splenic CD5+ T cells and 10^7 T-cell-depleted bone marrow cells. TCRdb's copy holds only in-frame clones and misses some; the assay was immunoSEQ multiplex PCR. In the table there are around 6,700 clones, more than 40% of which are singletons. The material sequenced was gut tissue. The receptor source for this set is a female BALB/c mouse given C57BL/6 T cells with graft-versus-host disease after an allogeneic hematopoietic cell transplant.

In the case of this clone: Any gene name here is a mouse gene name. The read terminates 1 residue before the CDR3 end, so the remaining end is supplied by the germline J gene. The J gene is TRBJ2-2, the V gene TRBV3; 12 bases map to TRBD2. Per the germline V gene, CDR1 is SNHLY and CDR2 is FYNGKV (reference sequence). CDR3 size: 15 residues. With 6 bases clipped from V and 2 bases from J, the junction kept 1 base outside the gene matches. The CDR3 here is CASRGTGGNTGQLYF. The sequenced CDR3 bases are TGTGCCAGCAGGGGGACTGGGGGGAACACCGGGCAGCTCTAC.

A note on this clone: The genes and germline here are from mouse. The DNA ends 1 residue before the CDR3 does, and the rest of the CDR3 is filled in from the germline J gene. The chain combines TRBV31 with TRBJ1-2; D possibly corresponds to TRBD1 (5 bases). V lost 1 base and J 4 bases, leaving 10 bases between the germline ends. The V gene's germline CDR1 is GKSSPN and CDR2 SITVG. The CDR3 runs 13 residues. The CDR3 sequence: CAWSPRAGSDYTF. CDR3 DNA, as far as it was read: TGTGCCTGGAGTCCCAGGGCAGGCTCCGACTACACC.

Concerning this clone: Gene labels here are mouse ones. The read terminates 1 residue before the CDR3 end, so the remaining end is supplied by the germline J gene. V and J are TRBV26 and TRBJ1-4, with a possible D match to TRBD1 (6 bases). The CDR3 covers 15 residues. Looked up from germline, CDR1 is KGHPV and CDR2 is FQNQEV (reference sequence). V lost 2 bases and J 1 base, leaving 8 bases between the germline ends. CDR3 bases read: TGTGCCAGCAGTCTGGGCAGGGGTTCCAACGAAAGATTATTT. This sequence encodes CASSLGRGSNERLF. The whole CDR3 sequence reads CASSLGRGSNERLFF.

With respect to this clone: The listed genes are named as in mouse. The CDR3 goes on 1 residue after the read ends, and that part is filled in from the germline J gene. The V call is TRBV13-2, the J call TRBJ1-2; D perhaps matches TRBD1 (5 bases). Per the germline V gene, CDR1 is NNHNN and CDR2 is SYGAGS (reference sequence). V was clipped by 5 bases and J by 0 bases, with 8 bases between them. The length of the CDR3 is 13 residues. The CDR3 here is CASGRTSNSDYTF. Incomplete CDR3 DNA: TGTGCCAGCGGGCGGACATCAAACTCCGACTACACC.

This clone is termed medium-sized. Genes and germline are mouse. The CDR3 DNA, read in part, is TGTGCAAGCAGCCTCCTGGCTGGGGGGTATGAACAGTAC. Amino acid sequence: CASSLLAGGYEQY. The entire CDR3 is CASSLLAGGYEQYF. V usage is TRBV16 and J usage is TRBJ2-7; TRBD2 matches at 8 bases. With the read ending 1 residue before the CDR3 end, the germline J gene is used to fill in that end. The CDR3 consists of 14 residues. J gave up 4 bases and V 5 bases, and 7 bases lay outside the gene matches. The germline gives CDR1 SGHSA, CDR2 FRNQAP.

As concerns this clone: The gene names here belong to mouse. The observed sequence ends 1 residue before the CDR3 terminus, with the missing tail filled in from the germline J gene. The chain employs TRBV12-1 and TRBJ2-1, with D perhaps TRBD1 or TRBD2 (5 bases each). CDR3 length: 14 residues. Germline CDR1 SGHSN, CDR2 HYEKVE. V gave up 4 bases and J gave up 3 bases, with 12 bases separating them. The part of the CDR3 DNA that was read is TGTGCCAGCTCCCCCCGGGGGTCCTATGCTGAGCAGTTC. The encoded protein is CASSPRGSYAEQF. The full-length CDR3 reads as CASSPRGSYAEQFF.

Notes on this clone: Gene names follow the mouse nomenclature. The read comes to an end 1 residue before the CDR3 does, leaving the germline J gene to fill in the end. The chain is built from TRBV1 and TRBJ1-4, with a tentative D call TRBD1 (6 bases). This CDR3 is built from 17 residues. The ends were cut back, 0 bases at V and 0 bases at J, with 11 bases in the middle. Germline V CDR1 and CDR2: NSQYPW, LRSPGD (reference sequence). CDR3 bases read: TGCACCTGCAGTGCAGATAGGGGGGCCATTTCCAACGAAAGATTATTT. Amino acid sequence: CTCSADRGAISNERLF. The complete CDR3 protein is CTCSADRGAISNERLFF.

This clone was picked up a small number of times. Gene names and germline match the mouse. The missing CDR3 end, 1 residue past where the read stops, is filled in from the germline J gene. This rearrangement joins TRBV29 to TRBJ2-5, with 8 bases identical to TRBD2. Germline CDR1 is MSHET and CDR2 is SYDVDS. This CDR3 has 12 amino acids. V lost 7 bases and J lost 6; bases outside the gene matches: 3. The sequenced part of the CDR3 DNA is TGTGCTAGCAAGGGGGGGCTGGACACCCAGTAC. It codes for CASKGGLDTQY. The whole CDR3 protein is CASKGGLDTQYF.

Comment on this clone: Genes and germline are mouse. Sequencing ends 1 residue short of the CDR3 end; the germline J gene provides the rest. The chain links TRBV19 to TRBJ2-7, with 8 bases fitting TRBD2. This CDR3 has 14 residues. Germline assignment: CDR1 FNHDT and CDR2 SITEND (reference sequence). V lost 0 bases and J lost 7; bases outside the gene matches: 6. The DNA read from the CDR3 is TGTGCCAGCAGTATAGACTGGGGGAGGGAGGAACAGTAC. It specifies CASSIDWGREEQY. The entire CDR3 is CASSIDWGREEQYF.

Turning to this clone: The gene symbols are mouse symbols. The read terminates 1 residue ahead of where the CDR3 ends, so the germline J gene completes it. The rearrangement links TRBV26 to TRBJ1-4; weak D call: TRBD1 (5 bases). V was shortened by 3 bases and J by 3 bases, with 8 bases between the two germline ends. CDR1 is KGHPV, CDR2 FQNQEV, per germline (reference sequence). CDR3 length: 14 residues. The part of the CDR3 DNA that was read is TGTGCCAGCAGTCTTGGGGGGACCAACGAAAGATTATTT. Protein: CASSLGGTNERLF. The full CDR3 reads CASSLGGTNERLFF.

In regard to this clone: Gene names and germline refer to mouse. The DNA ends 1 residue before the CDR3 does, and the rest of the CDR3 is filled in from the germline J gene. The chain carries TRBV26 and TRBJ2-7; 8 positions match TRBD1. CDR1 KGHPV and CDR2 FQNQEV come from the germline V gene (reference sequence). The CDR3 extends over 14 amino acids. The J segment lost 3 bases and the V segment lost 4 bases, leaving 5 bases of the junction unmatched. The sequenced CDR3 bases are TGTGCCAGCAGTCCTCAGGGGGCTGTCTATGAACAGTAC. Amino acids: CASSPQGAVYEQY. The complete CDR3 reads CASSPQGAVYEQYF. The complete variable domain, with remaining parts taken from reference TRBV26 and TRBJ2-7, reads NSKVIQTPRYLVKGQGQKAKMRCIPEKGHPVVFWYQQNKNNEFKFLINFQNQEVLQQIDMTEKRFSAECPSNSPCSLEIQSSEAGDSALYLCASSPQGAVYEQYFGPGTRLTVL.

On this clone: Any gene name here is a mouse gene name. Read sequence stops 1 residue before the CDR3 end, and the germline J gene provides the missing end. J is TRBJ1-1 and V is TRBV16; 9 bases line up with TRBD1. The CDR3 spans 16 residues. The V gene's germline CDR1 is SGHSA and CDR2 FRNQAP. J lost 0 bases, V lost 3 bases, and 5 bases had no gene match. The CDR3 protein is CASSFRDRVANTEVFF. Incomplete CDR3 DNA: TGTGCAAGCAGCTTCCGGGACAGGGTTGCAAACACAGAAGTCTTC.

Notes on this clone: Gene names refer to mouse genes. The read halts 1 residue ahead of the CDR3 end, with the missing end drawn from the germline J gene. The gene calls are TRBV23 and TRBJ2-3; TRBD1, the table's D call, was not compared with the DNA. The CDR3 extends over 13 amino acids. From germline, CDR1 is KGHTA and CDR2 FQNQQP. CDR3 amino acids: CSSSQQGAETLYF. The sequenced part of the CDR3 DNA is TGCTCCAGCAGTCAACAGGGTGCAGAAACGCTGTAT.

A single count supports this clone. Each gene name is a mouse one. The CDR3 is cut off 1 residue early in the read; its end comes from the germline J gene. The chain couples TRBV12-1 to TRBJ2-1; 10 bases line up with TRBD2. The trim removed 2 bases at V and 6 bases at J, leaving 9 bases unmatched. CDR1 and CDR2 from the germline V gene are SGHSN and HYEKVE. CDR3 length: 16 amino acids. The covered CDR3 bases are TGTGCCAGCTCTCACCACTGGGGGGGGCGCTTTGCTGAGCAGTTC. Protein: CASSHHWGGRFAEQF. From start to end, the CDR3 is CASSHHWGGRFAEQFF. Looking up the rest from reference TRBV12-1 and TRBJ2-1 gives the full variable domain: DSGVVQSPRHIIKEKGGRSVLTCIPISGHSNVVWYQQTLGKELKFLIQHYEKVERDKGFLPSRFSVQQFDDYHSEMNMSALELEDSAMYFCASSHHWGGRFAEQFFGPGTRLTVL.

As concerns this clone: Gene names denote mouse genes. From the germline J gene comes the end of the CDR3, since the read stops 1 residue before it. This sequence joins TRBV2 and TRBJ2-1; D is unresolved. The CDR3 length is 14 residues. The V and J ends lost 3 bases and 2 bases respectively, with 8 bases between them. Germline CDR1 and CDR2: LGHNA and YSYQKL. This chain's CDR3 is CASSQWNDYAEQFF. The sequenced CDR3 bases are TGTGCCAGCAGCCAGTGGAACGACTATGCTGAGCAGTTC.

Of note for this clone: Genes and germline are mouse. The read terminates 1 residue ahead of where the CDR3 ends, so the germline J gene completes it. The genes are TRBV24 and TRBJ2-1; no clear D. The CDR3 contains 14 residues. Looked up from germline, CDR1 is KGHTA and CDR2 is FRNEEI. Between the trimmed V and J ends, which lost 0 bases and 7 bases, there was a span of 10 bases. The part of the CDR3 DNA that was read is TGTGCCAGCAGTCTGTATTGGGTTGGGGCTGAGCAGTTC. Translation: CASSLYWVGAEQF. The complete CDR3 protein is CASSLYWVGAEQFF.

Regarding this clone: Gene names follow the mouse nomenclature. From the germline J gene comes the end of the CDR3, since the read stops 1 residue before it. This rearrangement joins TRBV26 to TRBJ1-2; no definite D call. The CDR3 contains 13 residues. CDR1 and CDR2 (germline): KGHPV, FQNQEV (reference sequence). V dropped 3 bases and J dropped 0 bases, with 5 bases sitting between them. This CDR3 reads CASSLTANSDYTF. The sequenced CDR3 bases are TGTGCCAGCAGTCTAACAGCAAACTCCGACTACACC.

This clone was seen a single time. Gene names and germline match the mouse. The CDR3 is cut off 1 residue early in the read; its end comes from the germline J gene. J is TRBJ1-3 and V is TRBV16; 9 nucleotides align to TRBD1. With V trimmed by 0 bases and J by 4 bases, 4 bases remained unmatched. Looked up from germline, CDR1 is SGHSA and CDR2 is FRNQAP. This CDR3 is built from 16 residues. CDR3 DNA (partial): TGTGCAAGCAGCTTAGATAACAGGGGGCCGGGAAATACGCTCTAT. This translates into CASSLDNRGPGNTLY. The whole CDR3 sequence is CASSLDNRGPGNTLYF.

In this sample, this clone turned up a few times. Gene names are the mouse ones. The CDR3 is cut off 1 residue early in the read; its end comes from the germline J gene. V is TRBV4 and J is TRBJ2-7; 10 nucleotides agree with TRBD1. The CDR3 loop spans 14 amino acids. V shed 3 bases, J shed 5 bases, and the junction held 4 bases outside the gene matches. Germline CDR1 and CDR2: LGHDT and YNNKQL (reference sequence). The DNA read from the CDR3 is TGTGCCAGCAGCTACCGGGACAGGGGAAATGAACAGTAC. It specifies CASSYRDRGNEQY. The CDR3 in full is CASSYRDRGNEQYF.

Worth noting for this clone: Gene labels here are mouse ones. The read falls 1 residue short of the CDR3 end, and the missing part is taken from the germline J gene. This chain links TRBV1 with TRBJ2-4; D is possibly TRBD1 (7 bases). V lost 3 bases, J lost 6 bases, and 13 bases lay in between. Looked up from germline, CDR1 is NSQYPW and CDR2 is LRSPGD (reference sequence). This CDR3 is 14 amino acids long. CDR3 amino acids: CTCSARAGGNTLYF. The part of the CDR3 DNA that was read is TGCACCTGCAGTGCGAGGGCAGGGGGGAACACCTTGTAC.

On this clone: Germline and genes: mouse. The observed sequence ends 1 residue before the CDR3 terminus, with the missing tail filled in from the germline J gene. The same CDR3 also results from other DNA sequences found in this sample. The J gene is TRBJ1-6, the V gene TRBV5, with 7 bases matching TRBD1. TRBJ1-6 is labeled an ORF, and its function is uncertain. The CDR3 extends over 17 amino acids. CDR1 LGHNA and CDR2 YNLKQL come from the germline V gene (reference sequence). Losses at the gene ends were 1 base for V and 0 bases for J; bases not matched to a gene: 3. Partial CDR3 DNA: TGTGCCAGCAGCCAAGGGGACAGATTTTCCTATAATTCGCCCCTCTAC. Translation gives CASSQGDRFSYNSPLY. The CDR3 in full is CASSQGDRFSYNSPLYF.

As regards this clone: Any gene name here is a mouse gene name. Coverage ceases 1 residue before the CDR3 finishes, and the germline J gene fills in the end. The chain recombines TRBV14 with TRBJ2-7; tentatively, D is TRBD2 (7 bases). The CDR3 loop spans 13 amino acids. Trimming stripped 1 base from V and 5 bases from J, with 10 bases between. Per the germline V gene, CDR1 is SGHDT and CDR2 is FRDEAV. CDR3: CASSFRGADEQYF. Partial CDR3 DNA: TGTGCCAGCAGTTTCAGGGGGGCGGATGAACAGTAC.

About this clone itself: Gene names are the mouse ones. The read falls 1 residue short of the CDR3 end, and the missing part is taken from the germline J gene. The chain links TRBV16 to TRBJ2-4, with unresolved D. This CDR3 has 13 residues. Germline loops: CDR1 SGHSA, CDR2 FRNQAP. The germline V and J ends were trimmed by 0 bases and 2 bases, with 3 bases remaining between them. Partial CDR3 DNA: TGTGCAAGCAGCTTAGACATTCAAAACACCTTGTAC. The encoded protein is CASSLDIQNTLY. Given in full, the CDR3 is CASSLDIQNTLYF.

This clone occurred a few times. Genes and germline come from the mouse. The missing CDR3 end, 1 residue past where the read stops, is filled in from the germline J gene. The genes are TRBV5 and TRBJ1-4; the D gene is possibly TRBD1 (5 bases). CDR3 length equals 15 residues. Deletions cut 2 bases from V and 0 bases from J, with 7 bases between. CDR1 and CDR2 from the germline V gene are LGHNA and YNLKQL (reference sequence). The part of the CDR3 DNA that was read is TGTGCCAGCAGCCAATGGACAATTTCCAACGAAAGATTATTT. It is translated as CASSQWTISNERLF. The full CDR3 is CASSQWTISNERLFF.

This clone was picked up a small number of times. Mouse germline and gene names are used. The read terminates 1 residue before the CDR3 end, so the remaining end is supplied by the germline J gene. The J gene is TRBJ2-7, the V gene TRBV26, with D possibly being TRBD1 (6 bases). Germline-derived CDR1 and CDR2 are KGHPV and FQNQEV (reference sequence). Trimming shortened V by 6 bases and J by 4 bases, and 7 bases separated the two germline ends. This CDR3 contains 11 residues. The CDR3 here is CASRQGYEQYF. CDR3 DNA, as far as it was read: TGTGCCAGCAGACAGGGATATGAACAGTAC.

Turning to this clone: The genes are named according to mouse. The missing CDR3 end, 1 residue past where the read stops, is filled in from the germline J gene. The chain links TRBV15 to TRBJ1-2, with 7 bases fitting TRBD1. This CDR3 contains 12 residues. Germline V gives CDR1 SGHND, CDR2 FRSKSL. Trimming cost V 6 bases and J 2 bases; bases outside gene matches: 0. The part of the CDR3 DNA that was read is TGTGCCAGCAGGACAGGGAACTCCGACTACACC. This codes for CASRTGNSDYT. The CDR3 in its entirety is CASRTGNSDYTF.

In regard to this clone: Here the gene names and germline are mouse. The read terminates 1 residue before the CDR3 end, so the remaining end is supplied by the germline J gene. V gene TRBV13-2 combines with J gene TRBJ2-1; D not certain. The length of the CDR3 is 13 residues. Deletions cut 2 bases from V and 0 bases from J, with 3 bases between. CDR1 NNHNN and CDR2 SYGAGS come from the germline V gene (reference sequence). CDR3 bases read: TGTGCCAGCGGTGAGACTAACTATGCTGAGCAGTTC. It codes for CASGETNYAEQF. The whole CDR3 reads CASGETNYAEQFF.

A word on this clone: Genes and germline come from the mouse. Coverage ceases 1 residue before the CDR3 finishes, and the germline J gene fills in the end. The chain uses TRBV4 and TRBJ2-3, with 9 bases matching TRBD2. Trimming removed 3 bases from V and 2 bases from J; junction bases left unmatched: 3. Germline values: CDR1 LGHDT, CDR2 YNNKQL (reference sequence). The CDR3 extends over 15 amino acids. The sequenced part of the CDR3 DNA is TGTGCCAGCAGCTATCACTGGGGGGTTGCAGAAACGCTGTAT. As protein: CASSYHWGVAETLY. The complete CDR3 protein is CASSYHWGVAETLYF.

For this clone: The germline and genes are mouse ones. The CDR3 bases that were read are TGTGCCAGCAGTCTGGGGAGAAACACAGAAGTCTTC. Its protein product is CASSLGRNTEVF. The whole CDR3 region reads CASSLGRNTEVFF. V is TRBV26 and J is TRBJ1-1; no reliable D call. The CDR3 extends 1 residue past the end of the read, so its final part is completed from the germline J gene. Germline V CDR1 and CDR2: KGHPV, FQNQEV (reference sequence). The CDR3 runs 13 residues. V was cut by 2 bases and J by 1 base, with 5 bases left in between.

This clone appeared a few times. Genes and germline come from the mouse. The read terminates 1 residue before the CDR3 end, so the remaining end is supplied by the germline J gene. The V gene is TRBV31, the J gene TRBJ1-6; D remains ambiguous. TRBJ1-6 is an ORF; its function is uncertain. CDR3 length equals 15 residues. From germline, CDR1 is GKSSPN and CDR2 SITVG. V gave up 0 bases and J gave up 2 bases, with 8 bases separating them. CDR3 residues: CAWSLTNPYNSPLYF. The sequenced part of the CDR3 DNA is TGTGCCTGGAGTCTAACAAACCCCTATAATTCGCCCCTCTAC.